This T cell receptor delta chain was retrieved from a study of delta chain sequences of gamma delta T cells (dated by TCRdb to 2017 to 2019). The library was built by means of 5' RACE. Reads for this sample came from an Illumina MiSeq. TCRdb reprocessed the public reads with the caller CATT; rows with the same DNA were merged afterwards. The data table for this sample lists approximately 66 delta-chain clones. Taken from the germline V gene, the CDR1 and CDR2 loops are GEAIGNYY and EKD. Spanning cysteine to phenylalanine, the CDR3 consists of 14 amino acids. The DNA shown is the 42-base CDR3, in frame from base 1. V is trimmed back by 4 bases and J by 0 bases, and the junction contains 3 bases that no gene match accounts for. This clone qualifies as large (0.1 to 1%). The clone's antigen remains unknown. No quality values exist for individual bases; no much larger clone is one base distant.

The rearrangement combines TRDV2 with TRDJ1; 8 central nucleotides agree with TRDD3. The specimen was either unsorted cells or a sorted T cell fraction (not recorded which). The source of this sequence is a human donor in good health. Read as DNA, the sequence is TGTGCCTGTGATCTACTGGGGGACACCGATAAACTCATCTTT. The encoded protein is CACDLLGDTDKLIF.